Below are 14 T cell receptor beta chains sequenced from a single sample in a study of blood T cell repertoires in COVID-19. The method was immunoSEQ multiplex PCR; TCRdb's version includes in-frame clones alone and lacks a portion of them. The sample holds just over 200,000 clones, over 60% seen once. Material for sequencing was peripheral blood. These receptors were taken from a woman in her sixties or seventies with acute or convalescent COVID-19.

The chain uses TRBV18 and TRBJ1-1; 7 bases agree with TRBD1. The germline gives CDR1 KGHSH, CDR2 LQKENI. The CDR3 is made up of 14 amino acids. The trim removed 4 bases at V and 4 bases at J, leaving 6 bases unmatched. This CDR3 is CASSRIGGITEAFF. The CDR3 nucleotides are TGTGCCAGCTCACGGATAGGGGGCATCACTGAAGCTTTCTTT.

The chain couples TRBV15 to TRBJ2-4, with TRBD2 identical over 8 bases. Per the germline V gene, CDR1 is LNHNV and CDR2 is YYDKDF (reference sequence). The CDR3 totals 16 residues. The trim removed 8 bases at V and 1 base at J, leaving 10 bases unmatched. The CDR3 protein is CATREDGGAAKNIQYF. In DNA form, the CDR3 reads TGTGCCACCCGCGAGGACGGGGGGGCTGCCAAAAACATTCAGTACTTC.

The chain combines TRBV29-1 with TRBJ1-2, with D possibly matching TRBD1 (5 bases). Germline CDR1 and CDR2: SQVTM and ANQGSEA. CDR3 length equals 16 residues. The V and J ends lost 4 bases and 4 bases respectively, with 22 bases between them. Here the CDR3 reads CSVVGQGAPGGYGYTF. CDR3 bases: TGCAGCGTTGTTGGGCAGGGAGCGCCCGGGGGCTATGGCTACACCTTC.

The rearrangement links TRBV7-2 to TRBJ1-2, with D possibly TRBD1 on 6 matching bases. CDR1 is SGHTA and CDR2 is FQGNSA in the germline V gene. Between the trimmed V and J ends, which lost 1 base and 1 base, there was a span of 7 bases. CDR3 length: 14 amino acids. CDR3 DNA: TGTGCCAGCAGCTTAGTAGGGGGTAACTATGGCTACACCTTC. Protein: CASSLVGGNYGYTF. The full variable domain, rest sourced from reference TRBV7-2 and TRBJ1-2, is GAGVSQSPSNKVTEKGKDVELRCDPISGHTALYWYRQSLGQGLEFLIYFQGNSAPDKSGLPSDRFSAERTGGSVSTLTIQRTQQEDSAVYLCASSLVGGNYGYTFGSGTRLTVV.

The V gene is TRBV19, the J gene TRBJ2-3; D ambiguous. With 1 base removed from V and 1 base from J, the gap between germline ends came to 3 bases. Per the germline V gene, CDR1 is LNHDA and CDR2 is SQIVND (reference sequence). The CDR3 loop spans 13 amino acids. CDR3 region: CASSIGGTDTQYF. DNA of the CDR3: TGTGCCAGTAGTATAGGCGGCACAGATACGCAGTATTTT.

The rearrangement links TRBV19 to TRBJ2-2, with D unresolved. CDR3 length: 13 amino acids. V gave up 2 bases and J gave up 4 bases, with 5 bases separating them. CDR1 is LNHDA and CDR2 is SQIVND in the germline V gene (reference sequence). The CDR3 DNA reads TGTGCCAGTAGTATACTGAGCACCGGGGAGCTGTTTTTT. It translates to CASSILSTGELFF.

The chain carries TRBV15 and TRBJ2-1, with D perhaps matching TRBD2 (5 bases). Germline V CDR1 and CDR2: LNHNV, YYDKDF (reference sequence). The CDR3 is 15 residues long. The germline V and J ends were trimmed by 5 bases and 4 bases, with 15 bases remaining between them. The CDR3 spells CATSPGRERYNEQFF. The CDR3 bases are TGTGCCACCAGCCCGGGGAGAGAGAGGTACAATGAGCAGTTCTTC.

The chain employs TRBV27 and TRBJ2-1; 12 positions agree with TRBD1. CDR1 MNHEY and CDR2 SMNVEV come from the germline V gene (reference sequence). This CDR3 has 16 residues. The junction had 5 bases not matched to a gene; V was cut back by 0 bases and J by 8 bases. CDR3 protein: CASSLSKGQGAYEQFF. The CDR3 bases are TGTGCCAGCAGTTTATCTAAGGGACAGGGGGCCTATGAGCAGTTCTTC.

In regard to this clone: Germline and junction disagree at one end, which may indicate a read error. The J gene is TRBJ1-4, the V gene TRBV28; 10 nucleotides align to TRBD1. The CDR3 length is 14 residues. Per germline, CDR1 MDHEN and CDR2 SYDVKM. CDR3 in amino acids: CASSSPITTGGHLF. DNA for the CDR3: TGTGCCAGCAGTTCCCCCATTACGACAGGGGGCCACCTTTTT.

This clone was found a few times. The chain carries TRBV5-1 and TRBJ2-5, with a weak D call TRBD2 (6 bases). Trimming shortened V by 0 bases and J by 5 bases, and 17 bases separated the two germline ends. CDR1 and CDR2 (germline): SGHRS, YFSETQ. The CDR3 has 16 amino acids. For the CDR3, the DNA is TGCGCCAGCAGCTTGGCTCCGATCGGGAGCGTCGAGACCCAGTACTTC. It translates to CASSLAPIGSVETQYF.

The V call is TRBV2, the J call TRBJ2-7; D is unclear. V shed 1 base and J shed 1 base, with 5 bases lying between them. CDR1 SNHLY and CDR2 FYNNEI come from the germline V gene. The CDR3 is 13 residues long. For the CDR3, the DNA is TGTGCCAGCAGTGAAGGGCTGTCCTACGAGCAGTACTTC. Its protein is CASSEGLSYEQYF.

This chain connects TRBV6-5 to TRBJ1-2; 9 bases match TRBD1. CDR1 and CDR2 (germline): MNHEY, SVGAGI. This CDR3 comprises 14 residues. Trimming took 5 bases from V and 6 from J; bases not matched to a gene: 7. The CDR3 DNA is TGTGCCAGCAGTAAATCGACAGGGGGGAATGGCTACACCTTC. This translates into CASSKSTGGNGYTF.

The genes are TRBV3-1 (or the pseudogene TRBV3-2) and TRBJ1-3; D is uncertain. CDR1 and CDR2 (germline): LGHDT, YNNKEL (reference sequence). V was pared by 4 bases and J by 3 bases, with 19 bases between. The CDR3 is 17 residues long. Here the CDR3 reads CASSPITGLPNGNTIYF. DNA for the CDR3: TGTGCCAGCAGCCCCATTACCGGACTACCGAATGGAAACACCATATATTTT.

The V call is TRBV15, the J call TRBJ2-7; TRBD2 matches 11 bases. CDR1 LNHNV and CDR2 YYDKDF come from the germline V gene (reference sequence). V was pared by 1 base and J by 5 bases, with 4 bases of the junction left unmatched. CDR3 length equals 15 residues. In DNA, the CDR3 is TGTGCCACCAGCAGAGTCCTAGCGGGAGGTCACGAGCAGTACTTC. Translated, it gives CATSRVLAGGHEQYF.